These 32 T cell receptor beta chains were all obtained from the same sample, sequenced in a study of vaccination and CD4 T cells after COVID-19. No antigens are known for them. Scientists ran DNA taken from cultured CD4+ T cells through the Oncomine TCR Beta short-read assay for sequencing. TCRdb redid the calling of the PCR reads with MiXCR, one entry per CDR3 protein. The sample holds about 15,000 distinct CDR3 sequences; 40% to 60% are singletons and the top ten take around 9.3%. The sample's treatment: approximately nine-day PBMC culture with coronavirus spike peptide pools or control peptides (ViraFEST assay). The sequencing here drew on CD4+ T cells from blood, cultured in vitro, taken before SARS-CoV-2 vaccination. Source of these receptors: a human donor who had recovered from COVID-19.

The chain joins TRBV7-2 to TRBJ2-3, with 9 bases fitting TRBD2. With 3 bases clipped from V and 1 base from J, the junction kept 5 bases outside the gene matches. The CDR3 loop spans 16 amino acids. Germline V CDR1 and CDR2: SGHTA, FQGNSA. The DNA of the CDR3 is TGTGCCAGCAGCTTGGGTTTAGCGGGAGGCACAGATACGCAGTATTTT. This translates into CASSLGLAGGTDTQYF.

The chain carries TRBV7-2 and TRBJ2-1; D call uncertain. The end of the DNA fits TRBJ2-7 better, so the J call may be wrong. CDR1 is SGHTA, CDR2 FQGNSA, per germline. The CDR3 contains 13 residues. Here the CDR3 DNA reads TGTGCCAGCAGTTTCTCTTGGGGTAACGAGCAGTACTTC. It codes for CASSFSWGNEQYF.

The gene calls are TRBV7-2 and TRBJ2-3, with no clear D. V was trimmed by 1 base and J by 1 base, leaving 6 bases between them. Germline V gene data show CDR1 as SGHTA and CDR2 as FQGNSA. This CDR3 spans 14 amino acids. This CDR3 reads CASSLGWGTDTQYF. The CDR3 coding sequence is TGTGCCAGCAGCTTAGGTTGGGGCACAGATACGCAGTATTTT.

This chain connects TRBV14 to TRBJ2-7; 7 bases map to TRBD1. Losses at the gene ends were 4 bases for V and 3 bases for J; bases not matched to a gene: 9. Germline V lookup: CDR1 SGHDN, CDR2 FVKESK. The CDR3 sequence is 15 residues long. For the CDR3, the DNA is TGTGCCAGCAGCCGACACAGGGACAGAAACTACGAGCAGTACTTC. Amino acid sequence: CASSRHRDRNYEQYF.

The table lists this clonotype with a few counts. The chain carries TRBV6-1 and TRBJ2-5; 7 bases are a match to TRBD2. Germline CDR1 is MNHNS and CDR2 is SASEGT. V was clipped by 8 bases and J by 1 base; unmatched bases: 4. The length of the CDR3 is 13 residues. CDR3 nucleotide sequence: TGTGCCAGCTACCGGACTAGCCAAGAGACCCAGTACTTC. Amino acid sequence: CASYRTSQETQYF.

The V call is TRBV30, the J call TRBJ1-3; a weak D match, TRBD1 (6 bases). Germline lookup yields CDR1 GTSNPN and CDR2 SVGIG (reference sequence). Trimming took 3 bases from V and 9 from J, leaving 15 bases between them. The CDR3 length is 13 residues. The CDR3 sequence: CAWRQQGSGTIYF. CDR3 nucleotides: TGTGCCTGGAGGCAACAGGGAAGCGGCACCATATATTTT. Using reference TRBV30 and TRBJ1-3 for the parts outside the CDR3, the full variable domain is SQTIHQWPATLVQPVGSPLSLECTVEGTSNPNLYWYRQAAGRGLQLLFYSVGIGQISSEVPQNLSASRPQDRQFILSSKKLLLSDSGFYLCAWRQQGSGTIYFGEGSWLTVV.

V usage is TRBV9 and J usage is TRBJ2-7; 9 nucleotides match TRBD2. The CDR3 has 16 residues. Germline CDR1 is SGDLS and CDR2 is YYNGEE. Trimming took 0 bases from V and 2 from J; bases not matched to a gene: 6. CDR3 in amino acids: CASSVASGTSTYEQYF. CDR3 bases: TGTGCCAGCAGCGTAGCTAGCGGGACAAGTACCTACGAGCAGTACTTC.

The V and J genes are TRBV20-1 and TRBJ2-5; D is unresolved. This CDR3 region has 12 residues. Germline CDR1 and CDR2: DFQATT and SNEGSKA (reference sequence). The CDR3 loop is CSVSNSKETQYF. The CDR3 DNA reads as TGCAGCGTTAGCAACAGCAAAGAGACCCAGTACTTC.

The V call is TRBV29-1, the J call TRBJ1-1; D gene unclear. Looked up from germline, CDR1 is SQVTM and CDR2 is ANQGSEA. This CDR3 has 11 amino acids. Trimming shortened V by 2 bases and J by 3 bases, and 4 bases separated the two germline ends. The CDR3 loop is CSVELDTEAFF. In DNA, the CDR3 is TGCAGCGTTGAATTGGACACTGAAGCTTTCTTT. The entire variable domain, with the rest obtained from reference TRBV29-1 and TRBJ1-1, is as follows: SAVISQKPSRDICQRGTSLTIQCQVDSQVTMMFWYRQQPGQSLTLIATANQGSEATYESGFVIDKFPISRPNLTFSTLTVSNMSPEDSSIYLCSVELDTEAFFGQGTRLTVV.

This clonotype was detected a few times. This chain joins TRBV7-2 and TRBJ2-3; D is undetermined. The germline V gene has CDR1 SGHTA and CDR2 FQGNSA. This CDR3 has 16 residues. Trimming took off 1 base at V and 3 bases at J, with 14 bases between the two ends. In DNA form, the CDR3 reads TGTGCCAGCAGCTTAGGAAAAGGTTTTGGGACAGATACGCAGTATTTT. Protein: CASSLGKGFGTDTQYF.

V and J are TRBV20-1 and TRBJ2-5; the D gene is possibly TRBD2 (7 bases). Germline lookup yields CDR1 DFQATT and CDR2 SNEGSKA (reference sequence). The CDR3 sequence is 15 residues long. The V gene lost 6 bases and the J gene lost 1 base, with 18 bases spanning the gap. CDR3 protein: CSAAGGREGQETQYF. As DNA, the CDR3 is TGCAGTGCCGCCGGGGGGCGCGAGGGCCAAGAGACCCAGTACTTC.

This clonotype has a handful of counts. CDR3 protein: CASSRQGNGYTF. The CDR3, as DNA: TGTGCCAGCAGTAGACAGGGGAATGGCTACACCTTC. The chain is built from TRBV11-3 and TRBJ1-2; 8 bases are shared with TRBD1. CDR3 size: 12 residues. Unmatched junction bases numbered 3, after V lost 6 bases and J lost 6 bases. Looked up from germline, CDR1 is SGHNT and CDR2 is YENEEA.

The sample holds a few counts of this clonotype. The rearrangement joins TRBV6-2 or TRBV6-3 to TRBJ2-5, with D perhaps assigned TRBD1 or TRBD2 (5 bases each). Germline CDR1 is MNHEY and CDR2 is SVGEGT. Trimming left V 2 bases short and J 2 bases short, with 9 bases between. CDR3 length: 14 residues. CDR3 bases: TGTGCCAGCAGTTACATTGGGGGTCAAGAGACCCAGTACTTC. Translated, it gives CASSYIGGQETQYF.

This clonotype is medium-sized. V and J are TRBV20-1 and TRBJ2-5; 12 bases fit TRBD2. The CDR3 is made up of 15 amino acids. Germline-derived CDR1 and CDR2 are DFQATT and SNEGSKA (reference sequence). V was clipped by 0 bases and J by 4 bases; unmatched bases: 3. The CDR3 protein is CSARDRTSGVETQYF. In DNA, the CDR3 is TGCAGTGCTAGAGATCGGACTAGCGGGGTAGAGACCCAGTACTTC.

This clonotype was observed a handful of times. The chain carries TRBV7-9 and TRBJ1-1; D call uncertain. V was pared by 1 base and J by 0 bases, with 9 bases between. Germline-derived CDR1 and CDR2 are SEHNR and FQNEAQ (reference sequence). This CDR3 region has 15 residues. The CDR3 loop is CASSLGTDLNTEAFF. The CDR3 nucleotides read TGTGCCAGCAGCTTAGGGACGGACCTGAACACTGAAGCTTTCTTT. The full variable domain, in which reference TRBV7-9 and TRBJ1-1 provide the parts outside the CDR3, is DTGVSQNPRHKITKRGQNVTFRCDPISEHNRLYWYRQTLGQGPEFLTYFQNEAQLEKSRLLSDRFSAERPKGSFSTLEIQRTEQGDSAMYLCASSLGTDLNTEAFFGQGTRLTVV.

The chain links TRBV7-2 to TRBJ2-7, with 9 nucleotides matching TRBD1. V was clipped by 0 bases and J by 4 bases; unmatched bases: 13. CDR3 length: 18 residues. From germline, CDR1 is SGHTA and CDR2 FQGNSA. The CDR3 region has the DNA TGTGCCAGCAGCTTAGCCGGCTTAAATACAGGGGGCCGATACGAGCAGTACTTC. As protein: CASSLAGLNTGGRYEQYF.

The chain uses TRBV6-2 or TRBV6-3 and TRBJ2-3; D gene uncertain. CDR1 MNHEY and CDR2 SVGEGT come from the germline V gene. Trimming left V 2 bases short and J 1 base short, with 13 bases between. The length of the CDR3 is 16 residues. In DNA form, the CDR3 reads TGTGCCAGCAGTTACATAGGTACATGGGGCACAGATACGCAGTATTTT. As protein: CASSYIGTWGTDTQYF.

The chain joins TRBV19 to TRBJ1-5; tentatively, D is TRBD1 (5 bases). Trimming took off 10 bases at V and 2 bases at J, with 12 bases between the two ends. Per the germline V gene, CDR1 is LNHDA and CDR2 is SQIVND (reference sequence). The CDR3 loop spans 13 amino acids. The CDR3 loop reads CATTSTGNQPQHF. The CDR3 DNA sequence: TGTGCCACCACATCGACAGGCAATCAGCCCCAGCATTTT. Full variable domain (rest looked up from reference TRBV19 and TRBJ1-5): DGGITQSPKYLFRKEGQNVTLSCEQNLNHDAMYWYRQDPGQGLRLIYYSQIVNDFQKGDIAEGYSVSREKKESFPLTVTSAQKNPTAFYLCATTSTGNQPQHFGDGTRLSIL.

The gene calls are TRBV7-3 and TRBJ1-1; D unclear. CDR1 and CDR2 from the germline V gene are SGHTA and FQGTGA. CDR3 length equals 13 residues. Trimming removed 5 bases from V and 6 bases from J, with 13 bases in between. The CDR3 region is CASSQGWQSEAFF. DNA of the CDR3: TGTGCCAGCAGCCAAGGGTGGCAGTCTGAAGCTTTCTTT. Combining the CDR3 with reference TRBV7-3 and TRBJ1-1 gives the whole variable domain GAGVSQTPSNKVTEKGKYVELRCDPISGHTALYWYRQSLGQGPEFLIYFQGTGAADDSGLPNDRFFAVRPEGSVSTLKIQRTERGDSAVYLCASSQGWQSEAFFGQGTRLTVV.

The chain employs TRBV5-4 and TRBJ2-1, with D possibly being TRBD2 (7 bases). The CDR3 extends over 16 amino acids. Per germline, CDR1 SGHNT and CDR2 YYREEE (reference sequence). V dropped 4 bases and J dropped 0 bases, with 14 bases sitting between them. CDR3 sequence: CASSRGAASSYNEQFF. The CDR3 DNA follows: TGTGCCAGCAGCCGGGGGGCGGCCAGCTCCTACAATGAGCAGTTCTTC.

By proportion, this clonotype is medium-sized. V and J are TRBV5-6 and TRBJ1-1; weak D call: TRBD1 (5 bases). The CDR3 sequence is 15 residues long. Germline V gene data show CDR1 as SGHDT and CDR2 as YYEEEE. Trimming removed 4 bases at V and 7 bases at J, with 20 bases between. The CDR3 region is CASSKSRAVVVEAFF. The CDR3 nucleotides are TGTGCCAGCAGCAAAAGCAGGGCGGTGGTTGTTGAAGCTTTCTTT.

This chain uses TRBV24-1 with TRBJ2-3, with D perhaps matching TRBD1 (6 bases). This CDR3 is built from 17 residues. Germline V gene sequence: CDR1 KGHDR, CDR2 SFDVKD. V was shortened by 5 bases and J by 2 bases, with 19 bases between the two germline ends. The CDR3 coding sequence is TGTGCCACCAGTGCACCAGCTGAACAGGGTATCACAGATACGCAGTATTTT. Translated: CATSAPAEQGITDTQYF.

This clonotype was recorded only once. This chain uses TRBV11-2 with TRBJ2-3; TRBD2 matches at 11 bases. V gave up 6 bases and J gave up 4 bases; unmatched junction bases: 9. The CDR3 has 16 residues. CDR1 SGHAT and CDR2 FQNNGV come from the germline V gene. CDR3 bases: TGTGCCAGCAGACCTAGGACTAGCGGGCCGGCAGATACGCAGTATTTT. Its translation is CASRPRTSGPADTQYF.

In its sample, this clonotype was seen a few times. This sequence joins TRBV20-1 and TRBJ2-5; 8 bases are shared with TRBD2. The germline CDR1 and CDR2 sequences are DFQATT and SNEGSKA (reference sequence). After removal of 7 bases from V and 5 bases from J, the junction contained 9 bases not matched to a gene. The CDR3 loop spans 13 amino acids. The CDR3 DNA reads TGCAGTGGGGAGCGGGAGACTAGGGAGACCCAGTACTTC. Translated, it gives CSGERETRETQYF.

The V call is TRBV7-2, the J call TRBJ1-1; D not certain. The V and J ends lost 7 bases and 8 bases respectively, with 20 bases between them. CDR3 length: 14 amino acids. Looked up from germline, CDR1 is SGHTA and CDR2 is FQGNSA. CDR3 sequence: CASTPGRAPREAFF. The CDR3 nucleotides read TGTGCCAGCACCCCCGGGCGGGCCCCGAGGGAAGCTTTCTTT.

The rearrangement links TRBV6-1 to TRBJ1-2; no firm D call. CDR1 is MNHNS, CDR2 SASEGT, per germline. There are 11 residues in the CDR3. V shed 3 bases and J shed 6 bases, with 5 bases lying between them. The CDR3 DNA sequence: TGTGCCAGCAGTGACTTCGATGGCTACACCTTC. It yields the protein CASSDFDGYTF.

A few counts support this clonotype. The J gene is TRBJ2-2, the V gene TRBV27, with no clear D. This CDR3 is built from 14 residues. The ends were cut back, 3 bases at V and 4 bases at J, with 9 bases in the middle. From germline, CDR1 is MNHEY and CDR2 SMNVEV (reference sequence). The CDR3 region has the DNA TGTGCCAGCAGTTTCCGGGCCCCCACCGGGGAGCTGTTTTTT. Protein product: CASSFRAPTGELFF.

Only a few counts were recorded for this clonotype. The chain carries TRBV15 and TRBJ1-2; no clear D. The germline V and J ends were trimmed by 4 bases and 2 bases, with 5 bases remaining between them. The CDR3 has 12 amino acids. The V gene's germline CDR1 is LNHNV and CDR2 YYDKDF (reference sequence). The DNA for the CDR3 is TGTGCCACCAGCACCCCCAACTATGGCTACACCTTC. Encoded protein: CATSTPNYGYTF.

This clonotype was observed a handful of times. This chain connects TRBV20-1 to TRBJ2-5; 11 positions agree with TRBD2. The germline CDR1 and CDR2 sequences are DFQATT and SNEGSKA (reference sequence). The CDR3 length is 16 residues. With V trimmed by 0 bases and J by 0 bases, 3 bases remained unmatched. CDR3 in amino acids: CSARDWGLADQETQYF. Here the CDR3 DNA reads TGCAGTGCTAGAGATTGGGGACTAGCGGACCAAGAGACCCAGTACTTC.

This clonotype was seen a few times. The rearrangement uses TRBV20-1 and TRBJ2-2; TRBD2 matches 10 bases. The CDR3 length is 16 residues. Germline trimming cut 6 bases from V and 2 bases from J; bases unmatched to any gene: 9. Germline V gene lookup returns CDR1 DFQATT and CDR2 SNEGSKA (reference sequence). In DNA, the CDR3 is TGCAGTGCCCAGACTAGCGGGCGATATAACACCGGGGAGCTGTTTTTT. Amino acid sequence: CSAQTSGRYNTGELFF.

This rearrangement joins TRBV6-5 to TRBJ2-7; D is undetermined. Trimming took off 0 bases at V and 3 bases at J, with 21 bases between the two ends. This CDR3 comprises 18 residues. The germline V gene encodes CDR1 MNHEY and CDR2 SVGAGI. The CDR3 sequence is CASSYSNRVGPRVYEQYF. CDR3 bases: TGTGCCAGCAGTTACTCGAATCGGGTCGGGCCCAGAGTCTACGAGCAGTACTTC.

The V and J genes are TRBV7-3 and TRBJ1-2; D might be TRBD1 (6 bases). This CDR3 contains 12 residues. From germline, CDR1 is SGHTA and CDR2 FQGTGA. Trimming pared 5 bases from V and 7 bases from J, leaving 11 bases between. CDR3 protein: CASSPGGPGYTF. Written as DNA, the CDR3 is TGTGCCAGCAGCCCGGGGGGGCCTGGCTACACCTTC.